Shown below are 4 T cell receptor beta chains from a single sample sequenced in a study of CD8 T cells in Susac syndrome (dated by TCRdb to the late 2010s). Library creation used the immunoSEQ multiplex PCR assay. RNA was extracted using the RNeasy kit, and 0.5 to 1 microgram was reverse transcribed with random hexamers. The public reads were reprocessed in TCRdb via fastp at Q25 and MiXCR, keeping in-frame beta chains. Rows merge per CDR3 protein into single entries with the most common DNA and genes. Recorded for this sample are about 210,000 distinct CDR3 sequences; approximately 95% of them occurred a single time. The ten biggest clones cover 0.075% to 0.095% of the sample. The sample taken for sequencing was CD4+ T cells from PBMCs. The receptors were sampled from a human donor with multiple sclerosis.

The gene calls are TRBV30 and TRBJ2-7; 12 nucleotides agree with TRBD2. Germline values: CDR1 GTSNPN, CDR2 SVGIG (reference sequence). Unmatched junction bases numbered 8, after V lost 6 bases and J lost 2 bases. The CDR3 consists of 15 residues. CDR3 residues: CACDLGLAGPYEQYF. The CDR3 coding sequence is TGTGCCTGCGACCTCGGACTAGCGGGACCCTACGAGCAGTACTTC.

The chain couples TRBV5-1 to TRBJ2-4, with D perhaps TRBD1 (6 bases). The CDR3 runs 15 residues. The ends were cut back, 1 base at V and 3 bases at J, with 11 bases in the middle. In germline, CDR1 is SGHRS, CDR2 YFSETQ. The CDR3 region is CASSLSTGNKNIQYF. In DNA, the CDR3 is TGCGCCAGCAGCTTGAGCACAGGGAACAAAAACATTCAGTACTTC.

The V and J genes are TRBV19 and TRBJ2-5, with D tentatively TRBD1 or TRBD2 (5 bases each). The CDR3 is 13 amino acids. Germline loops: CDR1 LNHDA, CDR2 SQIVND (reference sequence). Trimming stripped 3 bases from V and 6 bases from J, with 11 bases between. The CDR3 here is CASSMGDGQTQYF. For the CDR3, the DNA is TGTGCCAGTAGTATGGGGGATGGACAGACCCAGTACTTC.

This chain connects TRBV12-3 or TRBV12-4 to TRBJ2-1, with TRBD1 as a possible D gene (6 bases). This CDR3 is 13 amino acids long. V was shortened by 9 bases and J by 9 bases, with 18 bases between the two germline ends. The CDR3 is CASFQSGRGEQFF. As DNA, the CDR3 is TGTGCCAGTTTTCAATCAGGCAGGGGTGAGCAGTTCTTC.